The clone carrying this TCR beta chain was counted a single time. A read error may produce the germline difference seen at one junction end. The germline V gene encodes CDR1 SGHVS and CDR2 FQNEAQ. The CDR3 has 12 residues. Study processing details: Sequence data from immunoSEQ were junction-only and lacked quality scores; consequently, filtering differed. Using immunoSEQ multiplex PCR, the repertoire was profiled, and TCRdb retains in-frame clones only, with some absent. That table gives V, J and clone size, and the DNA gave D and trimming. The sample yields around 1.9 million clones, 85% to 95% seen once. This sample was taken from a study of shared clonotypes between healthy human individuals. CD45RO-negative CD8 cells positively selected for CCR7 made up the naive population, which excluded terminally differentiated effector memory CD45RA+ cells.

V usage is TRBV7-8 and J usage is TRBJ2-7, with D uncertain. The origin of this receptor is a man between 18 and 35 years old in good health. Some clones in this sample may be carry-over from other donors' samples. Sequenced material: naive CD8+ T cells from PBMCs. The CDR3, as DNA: TGTGCCAGCAGCTTAGTTCCTTACGGGCAGTACTTC. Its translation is CASSLVPYGQYF.